This T cell receptor beta chain was identified during a study of cytomegalovirus exposure and HLA in healthy donors. The CDR3 contains 15 residues. V lost 4 bases to trimming and J lost 3 bases; unmatched junction nucleotides: 6. Germline CDR1 and CDR2: MNHEY and SMNVEV (reference sequence). PCR primers comprised 60 Vbeta and 13 Jbeta primers. Libraries were prepared by immunoSEQ multiplex PCR; TCRdb keeps only in-frame clonotypes and omits some of them. The sample yields some 150,000 clones, roughly 70% seen once. This sequence was found in a woman in her sixties in good health and CMV-seropositive. What was sequenced was PBMCs. The chain joins TRBV27 to TRBJ2-3; TRBD2 agrees at 8 bases. The CDR3 reads CASSWLAGLTDTQYF. As DNA, the CDR3 is TGTGCCAGCAGTTGGTTAGCGGGATTAACAGATACGCAGTATTTT.